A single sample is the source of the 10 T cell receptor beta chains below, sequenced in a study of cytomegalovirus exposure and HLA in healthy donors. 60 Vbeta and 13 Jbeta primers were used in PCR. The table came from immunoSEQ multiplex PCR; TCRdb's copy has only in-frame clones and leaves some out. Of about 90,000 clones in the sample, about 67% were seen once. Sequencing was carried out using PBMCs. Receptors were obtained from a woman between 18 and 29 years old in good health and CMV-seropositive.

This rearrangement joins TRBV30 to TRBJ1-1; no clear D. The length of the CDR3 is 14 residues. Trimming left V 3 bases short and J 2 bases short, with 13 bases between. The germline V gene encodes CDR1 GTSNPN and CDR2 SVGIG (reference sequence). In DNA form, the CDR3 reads TGTGCCTGGAGCTTAAGTAGAGCTAACACTGAAGCTTTCTTT. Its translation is CAWSLSRANTEAFF.

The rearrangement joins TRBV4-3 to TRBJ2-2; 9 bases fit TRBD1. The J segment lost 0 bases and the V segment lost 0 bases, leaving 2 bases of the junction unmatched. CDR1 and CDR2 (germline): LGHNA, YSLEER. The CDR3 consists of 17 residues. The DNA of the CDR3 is TGCGCCAGCAGCCAAGATACAGGGGGCCCGAACACCGGGGAGCTGTTTTTT. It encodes CASSQDTGGPNTGELFF.

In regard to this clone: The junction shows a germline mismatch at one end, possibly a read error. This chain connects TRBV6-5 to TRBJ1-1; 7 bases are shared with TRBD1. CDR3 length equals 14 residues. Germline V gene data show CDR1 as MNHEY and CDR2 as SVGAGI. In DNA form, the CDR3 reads TGTGCCAGTCAGAGGGGACAGATGAACGCTGAAGCTTTCTTT. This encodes CASQRGQMNAEAFF.

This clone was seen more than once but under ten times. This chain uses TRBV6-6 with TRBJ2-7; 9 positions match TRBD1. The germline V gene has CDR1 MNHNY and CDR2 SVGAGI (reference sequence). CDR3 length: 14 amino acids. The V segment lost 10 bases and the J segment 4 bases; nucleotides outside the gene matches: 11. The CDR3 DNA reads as TGTGCCACCAAAACAGGAGGACAGGGGTACGAGCAGTACTTC. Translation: CATKTGGQGYEQYF.

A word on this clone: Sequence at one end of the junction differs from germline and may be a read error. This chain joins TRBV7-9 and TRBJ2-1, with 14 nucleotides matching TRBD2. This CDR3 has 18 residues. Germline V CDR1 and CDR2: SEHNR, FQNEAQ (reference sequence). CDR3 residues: CSSSSRLAGGRTQDEQFF. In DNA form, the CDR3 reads TGTTCCAGCAGCTCCCGACTAGCGGGGGGGCGGACGCAGGATGAGCAGTTCTTC.

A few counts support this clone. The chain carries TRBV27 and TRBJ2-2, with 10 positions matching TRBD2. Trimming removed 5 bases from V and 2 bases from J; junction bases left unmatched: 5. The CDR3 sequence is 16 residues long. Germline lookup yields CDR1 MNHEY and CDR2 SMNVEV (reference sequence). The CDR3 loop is CASSVSGRYNTGELFF. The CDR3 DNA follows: TGTGCCAGCAGTGTTAGCGGGAGGTATAACACCGGGGAGCTGTTTTTT.

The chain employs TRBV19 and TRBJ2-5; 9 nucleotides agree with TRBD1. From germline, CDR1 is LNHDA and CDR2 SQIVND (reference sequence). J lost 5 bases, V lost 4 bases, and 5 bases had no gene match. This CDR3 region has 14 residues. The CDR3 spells CASSNYRGQETQYF. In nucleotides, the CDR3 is TGTGCCAGTAGTAATTACAGGGGGCAGGAGACCCAGTACTTC. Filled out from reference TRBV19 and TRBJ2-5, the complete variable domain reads DGGITQSPKYLFRKEGQNVTLSCEQNLNHDAMYWYRQDPGQGLRLIYYSQIVNDFQKGDIAEGYSVSREKKESFPLTVTSAQKNPTAFYLCASSNYRGQETQYFGPGTRLLVL.

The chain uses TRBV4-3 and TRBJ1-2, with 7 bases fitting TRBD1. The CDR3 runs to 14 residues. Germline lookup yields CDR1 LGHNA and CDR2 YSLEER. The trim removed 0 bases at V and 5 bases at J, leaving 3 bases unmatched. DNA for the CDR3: TGCGCCAGCAGCCAAGACAACAGGGGTTATGGCTACACCTTC. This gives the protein CASSQDNRGYGYTF.

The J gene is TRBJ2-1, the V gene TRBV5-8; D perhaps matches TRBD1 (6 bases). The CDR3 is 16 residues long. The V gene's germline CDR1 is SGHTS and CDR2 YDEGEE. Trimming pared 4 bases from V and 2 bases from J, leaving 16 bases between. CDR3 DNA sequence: TGTGCCAGCAGCCGATACAGGGATAGAGCCTACAATGAGCAGTTCTTC. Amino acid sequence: CASSRYRDRAYNEQFF. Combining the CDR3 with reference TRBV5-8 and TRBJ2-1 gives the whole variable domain EAGVTQSPTHLIKTRGQQATLRCSPISGHTSVYWYQQALGLGLQFLLWYDEGEERNRGNFPPRFSGRQFPNYSSELNVNALELEDSALYLCASSRYRDRAYNEQFFGPGTRLTVL.

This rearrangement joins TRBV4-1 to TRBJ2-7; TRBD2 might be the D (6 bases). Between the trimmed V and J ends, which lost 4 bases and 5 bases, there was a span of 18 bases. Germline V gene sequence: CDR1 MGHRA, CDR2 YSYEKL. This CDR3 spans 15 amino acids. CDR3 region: CASSRPRRGTDEQYF. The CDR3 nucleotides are TGCGCCAGCAGCCGCCCGAGGAGGGGAACCGACGAGCAGTACTTC.